Reported below is one T cell receptor beta chain. Produced via immunoSEQ multiplex PCR; TCRdb's table is partial and in-frame only. The data contain tens of thousands of clones, over 90% of them singletons. The data were taken from a study of blood T cell repertoires in COVID-19. Overall study context: The cDNA or gDNA used as material had been derived from T cells, B-cell-depleted T cells, or PBMCs.

Material: peripheral blood. This sequence originates from a human donor in a cohort sampled during active COVID-19.

CDR3: CASSYSPGQPQHF. The CDR3 DNA sequence: TGTGCCAGCAGTTACTCACCGGGTCAGCCCCAGCATTTT. V is TRBV6-5 and J is TRBJ1-5; D remains ambiguous. This CDR3 spans 13 amino acids. The V gene's germline CDR1 is MNHEY and CDR2 SVGAGI. The germline V and J ends were trimmed by 0 bases and 6 bases, with 6 bases remaining between them.